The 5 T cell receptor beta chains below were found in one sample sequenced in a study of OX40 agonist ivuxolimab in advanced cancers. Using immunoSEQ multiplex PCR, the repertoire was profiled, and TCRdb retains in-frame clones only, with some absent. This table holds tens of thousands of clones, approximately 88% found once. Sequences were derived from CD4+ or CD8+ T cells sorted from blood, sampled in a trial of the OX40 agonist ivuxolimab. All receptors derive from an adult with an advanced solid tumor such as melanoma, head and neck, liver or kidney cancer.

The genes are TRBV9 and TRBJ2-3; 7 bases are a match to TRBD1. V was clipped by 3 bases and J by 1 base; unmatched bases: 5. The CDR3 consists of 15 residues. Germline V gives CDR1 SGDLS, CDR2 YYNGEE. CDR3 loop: CASSAWDSRTDTQYF. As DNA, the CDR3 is TGTGCCAGCAGCGCCTGGGACAGCCGCACAGATACGCAGTATTTT.

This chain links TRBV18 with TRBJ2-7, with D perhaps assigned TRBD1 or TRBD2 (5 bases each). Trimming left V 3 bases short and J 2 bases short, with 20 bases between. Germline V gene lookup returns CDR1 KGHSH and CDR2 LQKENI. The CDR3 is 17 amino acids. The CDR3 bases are TGTGCCAGCTCACCGGGTCGGGGCCGAACCTCACCCTACGAGCAGTACTTC. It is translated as CASSPGRGRTSPYEQYF.

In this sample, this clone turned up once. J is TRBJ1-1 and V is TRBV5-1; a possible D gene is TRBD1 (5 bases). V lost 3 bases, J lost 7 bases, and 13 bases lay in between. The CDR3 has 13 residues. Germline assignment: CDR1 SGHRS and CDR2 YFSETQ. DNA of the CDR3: TGCGCCAGCAGCTCACAGGTCGTAGGTGAAGCTTTCTTT. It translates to CASSSQVVGEAFF.

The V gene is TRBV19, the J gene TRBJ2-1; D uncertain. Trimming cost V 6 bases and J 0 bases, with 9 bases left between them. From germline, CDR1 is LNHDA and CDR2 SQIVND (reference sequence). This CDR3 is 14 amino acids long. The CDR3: CASSIQGSYNEQFF. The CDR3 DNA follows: TGTGCCAGTAGCATTCAAGGCTCCTACAATGAGCAGTTCTTC.

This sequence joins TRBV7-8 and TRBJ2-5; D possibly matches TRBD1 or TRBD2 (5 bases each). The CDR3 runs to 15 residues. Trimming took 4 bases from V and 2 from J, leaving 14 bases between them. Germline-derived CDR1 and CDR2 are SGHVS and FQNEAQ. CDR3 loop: CASSSPGTDQETQYF. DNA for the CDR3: TGTGCCAGCAGCTCCCCGGGGACGGATCAAGAGACCCAGTACTTC.